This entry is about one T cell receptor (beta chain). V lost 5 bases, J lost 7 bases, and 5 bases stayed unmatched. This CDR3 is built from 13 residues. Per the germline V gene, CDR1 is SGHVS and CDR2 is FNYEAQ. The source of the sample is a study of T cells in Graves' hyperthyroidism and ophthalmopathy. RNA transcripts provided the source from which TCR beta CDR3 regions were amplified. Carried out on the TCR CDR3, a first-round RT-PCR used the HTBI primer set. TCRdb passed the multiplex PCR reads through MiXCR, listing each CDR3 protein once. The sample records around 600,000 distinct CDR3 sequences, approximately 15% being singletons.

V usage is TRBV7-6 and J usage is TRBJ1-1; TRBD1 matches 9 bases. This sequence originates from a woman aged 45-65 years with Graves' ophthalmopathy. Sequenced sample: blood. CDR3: CASSHRTGDEAFF. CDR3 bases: TGTGCCAGCAGCCACCGGACAGGGGATGAAGCTTTCTTT.